This T cell receptor (beta chain) was sequenced in a study of shared clonotypes between healthy human individuals. The CDR3 totals 14 residues. Germline trimming cut 2 bases from V and 5 bases from J; bases unmatched to any gene: 5. Per the germline V gene, CDR1 is SGHRS and CDR2 is YFSETQ. The deep-level immunoSEQ assay was used. The repertoire was sequenced with immunoSEQ multiplex PCR; TCRdb's copy has only in-frame clones and lacks some. The table includes 400,000 to 600,000 clones, around 75% detected once. The chain is built from TRBV5-1 and TRBJ1-1; 8 bases match TRBD1. The sample taken for sequencing was PBMCs. The sequence came from a woman aged 40 to 50 in good health. Some clones in this sample may be carry-over from other donors' samples. The CDR3 region has the DNA TGCGCCAGCAGCTTCAGGGGGCCGGGGACTGAAGCTTTCTTT. It translates to CASSFRGPGTEAFF.